Listed below are T cell receptor beta chains from one sample, sequenced in a study of T cell responses to AZD1222 COVID-19 vaccine. Sequenced by immunoSEQ multiplex PCR; TCRdb stores in-frame clones only, minus some. Here the sample spans 150,000 to 200,000 clones, about 92% being singletons. The sequencing used peripheral blood, collected 28 days after the second AZD1222 dose. The receptor set was obtained from an adult who received the AZD1222 COVID-19 vaccine. The CDR3 runs from the conserved cysteine through the conserved F or W. A D gene is named only where the DNA matches it firmly. Clone size appears in some rows only: once, few, many, or a class for an expanded clone.

14,-,TRBJ1-3,-,TRBV25-1,CASSELGGGNTIYF,TGTGCCAGCAGTGAGCTAGGGGGTGGAAACACCATATATTTT
11,-,TRBJ2-5,-,TRBV3-1/TRBV3-2,CASSQIQTQYF,TGTGCCAGCAGCCAAATCCAGACCCAGTACTTC
16,-,TRBJ2-3,TRBD1,TRBV9,CASSVSAGGGADTQYF,TGTGCCAGCAGCGTTTCGGCAGGGGGCGGCGCAGATACGCAGTATTTT
17,once,TRBJ2-7,TRBD2,TRBV7-9,CASSLGSQRGTTSEQYF,TGTGCCAGCAGCTTAGGATCCCAGCGGGGGACCACCTCCGAGCAGTACTTC
13,-,TRBJ1-2,TRBD1,TRBV10-3,CAIRGDRQYGYTF,TGTGCCATCAGAGGGGACAGGCAATATGGCTACACCTTC
14,-,TRBJ2-1,TRBD1,TRBV27,CASSYGQGYNEQFF,TGTGCCAGCAGTTACGGACAGGGCTACAATGAGCAGTTCTTC
15,-,TRBJ2-3,-,TRBV7-7,CASSLVPGDTDTQYF,TGTGCTAGCAGCTTAGTCCCCGGGGACACAGATACGCAGTATTTT
13,-,TRBJ2-3,-,TRBV12-3/TRBV12-4,CASSFRSPDTQYF,TGTGCCAGCAGTTTCCGTTCACCGGATACGCAGTATTTT
13,-,TRBJ1-1,-,TRBV5-8,CASSSQTNTEAFF,TGTGCCAGCAGCTCGCAAACAAACACTGAAGCTTTCTTT
16,-,TRBJ1-3,-,TRBV9,CASSVSPLVSGNTIYF,TGTGCCAGCAGCGTATCCCCCCTCGTCTCTGGAAACACCATATATTTT
14,-,TRBJ1-2,TRBD1,TRBV3-1/TRBV3-2,CASSRDRVIYGYTF,TGTGCCAGCAGCCGGGACAGGGTCATCTATGGCTACACCTTC
14,few,TRBJ2-7,-,TRBV13,CASSPSDSTYEQYF,TGTGCCAGCAGCCCATCCGACAGCACCTACGAGCAGTACTTC
18,once,TRBJ1-5,-,TRBV4-1,CASSQDTLTGGSNQPQHF,TGCGCCAGCAGCCAAGATACCCTGACAGGTGGAAGCAATCAGCCCCAGCATTTT
12,once,TRBJ1-5,-,TRBV19,CASKRGAGAQHF,TGTGCCAGTAAGCGGGGCGCAGGGGCCCAGCATTTT
13,-,TRBJ1-2,-,TRBV4-2,CASSQESDYGYTF,TGTGCCAGCAGCCAAGAGTCCGACTATGGCTACACCTTC
18,-,TRBJ2-3,TRBD2,TRBV5-1,CASSLMATSGGARDTQYF,TGCGCCAGCAGCCTAATGGCGACTAGCGGGGGGGCCAGAGATACGCAGTATTTT
13,-,TRBJ2-2,-,TRBV2,CASSSSTGGELFF,TGTGCCAGCAGTTCGAGCACCGGCGGGGAGCTGTTTTTT
15,once,TRBJ2-7,TRBD2,TRBV6-5,CASSQGLAGAYEQYF,TGTGCCAGCAGTCAGGGACTAGCGGGGGCCTACGAGCAGTACTTC
14,once,TRBJ1-6,-,TRBV27,CASSLLAVNSPLHF,TGTGCCAGCAGTTTACTTGCGGTGAATTCACCCCTCCACTTT
11,-,TRBJ1-2,-,TRBV20-1,CSATQSDGYTF,TGCAGTGCTACACAGTCTGATGGCTACACCTTC
11,-,TRBJ1-1,TRBD1,TRBV29-1,CSVVPGGEAFF,TGCAGCGTTGTGCCAGGGGGTGAAGCTTTCTTT
14,few,TRBJ2-2,-,TRBV24-1,CATSDPNSTGELFF,TGTGCCACCAGTGATCCTAATTCCACCGGGGAGCTGTTTTTT
18,-,TRBJ1-5,TRBD1,TRBV7-2,CASSLGAGQGVSNQPQHF,TGTGCCAGCAGCTTAGGAGCCGGACAGGGCGTAAGCAATCAGCCCCAGCATTTT
14,-,TRBJ1-6,TRBD1,TRBV6-6,CASSGGTGKSPLHF,TGTGCCAGCAGTGGCGGGACAGGGAAATCACCCCTCCACTTT
14,-,TRBJ2-7,-,TRBV9,CASSAGGGAYEQYF,TGTGCCAGCAGCGCCGGAGGGGGGGCCTACGAGCAGTACTTC
12,-,TRBJ2-1,-,TRBV10-3,CAISESDANPFF,TGTGCCATCAGTGAGTCCGACGCTAACCCGTTCTTC
15,once,TRBJ1-2,-,TRBV5-4,CASSPRDAGYYGYTF,TGTGCCAGCAGCCCCCGGGACGCTGGGTACTATGGCTACACCTTC
15,-,TRBJ2-1,-,TRBV7-8,CASSLTGSSYNEQFF,TGTGCCAGCAGCTTAACCGGAAGCTCCTACAATGAGCAGTTCTTC
14,-,TRBJ1-2,-,TRBV6-5,CASSYSKGVGGYTF,TGTGCCAGCAGTTACTCGAAAGGGGTCGGTGGCTACACCTTC
15,-,TRBJ1-2,-,TRBV5-1,CASSPRITGWDGYTF,TGCGCCAGCAGCCCTCGAATTACAGGGTGGGATGGCTACACCTTC
15,-,TRBJ1-6,-,TRBV28,CASSLGGSLSSPLHF,TGTGCCAGCAGTCTAGGGGGGTCTCTTTCGTCACCCCTCCACTTT
14,-,TRBJ2-3,-,TRBV5-1,CASSLASSTDTQYF,TGCGCCAGCAGCTTGGCCTCTAGTACGGATACGCAGTATTTT
15,-,TRBJ2-1,TRBD2,TRBV19,CASSLPGLAGNRQFF,TGTGCCAGTAGCCTCCCTGGACTAGCGGGTAATCGGCAGTTCTTC
14,-,TRBJ1-5,TRBD1,TRBV7-2,CASSPRRGPQPQHF,TGTGCCAGCAGCCCAAGGAGGGGGCCTCAGCCCCAGCATTTT
15,-,TRBJ2-1,-,TRBV7-2,CASSLEGGSGWEQFF,TGTGCCAGCAGCTTAGAGGGGGGCTCGGGATGGGAGCAGTTCTTC
13,-,TRBJ1-5,-,TRBV27,CASSPTGIQPQHF,TGTGCCAGCAGCCCAACAGGGATTCAGCCCCAGCATTTT
15,-,TRBJ1-1,-,TRBV6-5,CASRQTWTGNTEAFF,TGTGCCAGCAGACAAACTTGGACGGGGAACACTGAAGCTTTCTTT
12,-,TRBJ1-2,-,TRBV6-1,CASSDRNYGYTF,TGTGCCAGCAGTGACAGGAACTATGGCTACACCTTC
17,-,TRBJ1-6,-,TRBV5-6,CASSLDLRGSAGAPLHF,TGTGCCAGCAGCTTGGACCTACGAGGGTCAGCAGGAGCACCCCTCCACTTT
12,-,TRBJ1-2,-,TRBV19,CASSPRDYGYTF,TGTGCCAGTAGTCCCCGCGACTATGGCTACACCTTC
13,-,TRBJ2-5,-,TRBV10-2,CASSVWGWETQYF,TGCGCCAGCAGTGTGTGGGGGTGGGAGACCCAGTACTTC
13,once,TRBJ1-2,-,TRBV7-9,CASSLGQSYGYTF,TGTGCCAGCAGCTTAGGTCAAAGTTATGGCTACACCTTC
14,-,TRBJ2-3,-,TRBV6-1,CASSDWGTTDTQYF,TGTGCCAGCAGTGATTGGGGGACCACAGATACGCAGTATTTT
11,-,TRBJ2-5,-,TRBV5-6,CASSLEETQYF,TGTGCCAGCAGCTTGGAGGAGACCCAGTACTTC
16,once,TRBJ2-7,-,TRBV9,CASSPPAGTRSYEQYF,TGTGCCAGCAGCCCCCCCGCCGGGACACGCTCCTACGAGCAGTACTTC
16,-,TRBJ2-1,TRBD2,TRBV5-1,CASSTRDYQTPNEQFF,TGCGCCAGCAGCACCCGGGACTACCAAACACCCAATGAGCAGTTCTTC
15,-,TRBJ2-2,TRBD1,TRBV9,CASSVRDRNTGELFF,TGTGCCAGCAGCGTAAGGGACAGGAACACCGGGGAGCTGTTTTTT
14,-,TRBJ1-1,-,TRBV3-1/TRBV3-2,CASSRSGVWTEAFF,TGTGCCAGCAGCCGTTCAGGGGTATGGACTGAAGCTTTCTTT
14,-,TRBJ1-6,TRBD1,TRBV30,CAWSWTGGNSPLHF,TGTGCCTGGAGTTGGACAGGGGGTAATTCACCCCTCCACTTT
14,-,TRBJ1-3,-,TRBV7-8,CASSPVAGGNTIYF,TGTGCCAGCAGCCCAGTAGCGGGTGGAAACACCATATATTTT
14,-,TRBJ1-1,-,TRBV3-1/TRBV3-2,CASSQPGRGVRAFF,TGTGCCAGCAGCCAACCGGGCCGAGGGGTCCGGGCTTTCTTT